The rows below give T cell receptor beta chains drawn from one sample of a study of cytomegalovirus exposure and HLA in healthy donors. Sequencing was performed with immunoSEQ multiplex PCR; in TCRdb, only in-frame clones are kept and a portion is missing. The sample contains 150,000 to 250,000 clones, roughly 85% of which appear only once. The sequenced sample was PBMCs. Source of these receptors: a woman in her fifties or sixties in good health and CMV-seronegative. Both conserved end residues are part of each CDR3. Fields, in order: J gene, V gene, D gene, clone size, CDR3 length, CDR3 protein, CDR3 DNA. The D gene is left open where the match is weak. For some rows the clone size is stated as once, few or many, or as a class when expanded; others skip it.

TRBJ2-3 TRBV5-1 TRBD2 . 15 CASSRLAGNKDTQYF TGCGCCAGCAGCCGACTAGCGGGAAATAAAGATACGCAGTATTTT
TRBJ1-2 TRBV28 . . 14 CASSLPAGAGGYTF TGTGCCAGCAGTTTACCGGCAGGGGCAGGAGGCTACACCTTC
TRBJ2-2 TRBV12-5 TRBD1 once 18 CASGLARGTDLNTGELFF TGTGCTAGTGGTTTGGCTCGAGGGACAGACTTAAACACCGGGGAGCTGTTTTTT
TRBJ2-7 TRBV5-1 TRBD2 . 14 CASSPGLASSEQYF TGCGCCAGCAGCCCGGGACTAGCGTCTTCCGAGCAGTACTTC
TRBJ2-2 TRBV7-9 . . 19 CSSSSTVRRGSVLTGELFF TGTTCCAGCAGCTCCACCGTCCGGCGGGGTAGCGTCCTAACCGGGGAGCTGTTTTTT
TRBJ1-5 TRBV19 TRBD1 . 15 CASSMWQGVNQPQHF TGTGCCAGTAGTATGTGGCAGGGGGTGAATCAGCCCCAGCATTTT
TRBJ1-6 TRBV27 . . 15 CASSSDSRARSPLHF TGTGCCAGCAGTTCAGACAGCCGTGCGCGGTCACCCCTCCACTTT
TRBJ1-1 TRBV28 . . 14 CASSLPQATTEAFF TGTGCCAGCAGTTTACCACAGGCGACCACTGAAGCTTTCTTT
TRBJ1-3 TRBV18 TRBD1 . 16 CASSPTGGATGNTIYF TGTGCCAGCTCACCTACAGGGGGGGCGACTGGAAACACCATATATTTT
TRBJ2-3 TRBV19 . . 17 CASSIGRLVGYTDTQYF TGTGCCAGTAGTATAGGCCGGCTAGTAGGATACACAGATACGCAGTATTTT
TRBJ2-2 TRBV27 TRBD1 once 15 CASSRDRGPTGELFF TGTGCCAGCAGCCGGGACAGGGGGCCTACCGGGGAGCTGTTTTTT
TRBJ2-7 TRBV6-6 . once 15 CASSYSAGTSYEQYF TGTGCCAGCAGTTACTCGGCGGGGACGTCCTACGAGCAGTACTTC
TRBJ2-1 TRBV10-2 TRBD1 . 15 CASWYDRDSYNEQFF TGCGCCAGTTGGTATGACAGGGACTCCTACAATGAGCAGTTCTTC
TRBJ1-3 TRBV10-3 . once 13 CAISAGDGNTIYF TGTGCCATCAGTGCAGGGGACGGAAACACCATATATTTT
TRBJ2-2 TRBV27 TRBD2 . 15 CASSLREDPPGELFF TGTGCCAGCAGTTTACGGGAGGATCCACCCGGGGAGCTGTTTTTT
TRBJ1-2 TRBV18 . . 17 CASSPMSVRGRGYGYTF TGTGCCAGCTCACCGATGTCGGTTCGGGGTCGAGGCTATGGCTACACCTTC
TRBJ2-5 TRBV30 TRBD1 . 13 CAWSQGAVETQYF TGTGCCTGGAGCCAGGGGGCTGTAGAGACCCAGTACTTC
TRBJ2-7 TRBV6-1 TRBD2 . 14 CASSSGLGFYEQYF TGTGCCAGCAGTTCGGGACTAGGGTTCTACGAGCAGTACTTC
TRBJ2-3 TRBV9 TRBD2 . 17 CASSALIGSGRTDTQYF TGTGCCAGCAGCGCCCTAATAGGTAGCGGGAGGACGGATACGCAGTATTTT
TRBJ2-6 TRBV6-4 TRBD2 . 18 CASSKTSGMTSGANVLTF TGTGCCAGCAGTAAGACTAGCGGGATGACCTCTGGGGCCAACGTCCTGACTTTC
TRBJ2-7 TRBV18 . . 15 CASSPRTGAFREQYF TGTGCCAGCTCACCGAGAACGGGAGCTTTTCGGGAGCAGTACTTC
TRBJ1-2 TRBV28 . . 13 CASSLTAPYGYTF TGTGCCAGCAGTTTAACAGCACCCTATGGCTACACCTTC
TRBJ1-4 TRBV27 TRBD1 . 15 CASSSNRGANEKLFF TGTGCCAGCAGTTCTAACAGGGGAGCTAATGAAAAACTGTTTTTT
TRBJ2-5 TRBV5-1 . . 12 CASSSDEETQYF TGCGCCAGCAGCTCAGATGAAGAGACCCAGTACTTC
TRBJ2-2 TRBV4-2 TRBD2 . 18 CASSHPGPGLAGDGELFF TGTGCCAGCAGCCATCCCGGTCCGGGACTAGCGGGAGACGGGGAGCTGTTTTTT
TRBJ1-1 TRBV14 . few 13 CASSPYRDTEAFF TGTGCCAGCAGCCCCTACAGGGACACTGAAGCTTTCTTT
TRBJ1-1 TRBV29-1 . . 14 CSVSWYGSGTEAFF TGCAGCGTCTCCTGGTACGGCTCGGGGACTGAAGCTTTCTTT
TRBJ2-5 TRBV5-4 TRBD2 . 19 CASSLELWGSGSAKKTQYF TGTGCCAGCAGCTTGGAACTCTGGGGTAGCGGGAGTGCTAAGAAGACCCAGTACTTC
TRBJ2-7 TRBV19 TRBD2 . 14 CASSIQRGSYEQYF TGTGCCAGTAGTATCCAGCGGGGCTCCTACGAGCAGTACTTC
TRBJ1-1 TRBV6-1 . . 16 CASSEARGSLNTEAFF TGTGCCAGCAGTGAAGCGCGAGGGTCTTTGAACACTGAAGCTTTCTTT
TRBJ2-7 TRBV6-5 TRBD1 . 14 CASTPGQGSYEQYF TGTGCCAGCACCCCGGGACAGGGATCCTACGAGCAGTACTTC
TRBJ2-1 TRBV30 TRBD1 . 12 CAWGPGGNEQFF TGTGCCTGGGGACCAGGGGGCAATGAGCAGTTCTTC
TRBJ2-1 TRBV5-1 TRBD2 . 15 CASSLTSGVNNEQFF TGCGCCAGCAGCCTTACTAGCGGGGTAAACAATGAGCAGTTCTTC
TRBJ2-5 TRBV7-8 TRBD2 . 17 CASSPGDRGRALETQYF TGTGCCAGCAGCCCCGGGGATCGAGGGAGGGCCTTAGAGACCCAGTACTTC
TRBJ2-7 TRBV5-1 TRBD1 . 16 CASSLAGTGRGYEQYF TGCGCCAGCAGCTTGGCCGGGACAGGGAGGGGGTACGAGCAGTACTTC
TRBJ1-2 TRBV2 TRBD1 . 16 CASSDGTGGPVDGYTF TGTGCCAGCAGTGATGGGACAGGGGGCCCAGTGGATGGCTACACCTTC
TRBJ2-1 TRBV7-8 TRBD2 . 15 CASSLREGQNNEQFF TGTGCCAGCAGCTTACGGGAGGGCCAGAACAATGAGCAGTTCTTC
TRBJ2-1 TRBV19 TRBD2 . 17 CASSFSRAGASYNEQFF TGTGCCAGTAGTTTCTCCAGAGCGGGAGCTTCCTACAATGAGCAGTTCTTC
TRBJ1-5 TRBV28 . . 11 CASSLGQGQHF TGTGCCAGCAGTTTAGGGCAGGGCCAGCATTTT
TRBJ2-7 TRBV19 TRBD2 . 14 CASSIGLAGAEQYF TGTGCCAGTAGTATAGGGCTAGCGGGAGCCGAGCAGTACTTC
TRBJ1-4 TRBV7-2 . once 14 CASSPDRRNEKLFF TGTGCCAGCAGCCCTGACAGACGAAATGAAAAACTGTTTTTT
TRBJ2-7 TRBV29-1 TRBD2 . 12 CSVVGPSGEQYF TGCAGCGTTGTGGGGCCTAGCGGCGAGCAGTACTTC
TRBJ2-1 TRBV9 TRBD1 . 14 CASSVETGDNEQFF TGTGCCAGCAGCGTAGAGACAGGGGATAATGAGCAGTTCTTC
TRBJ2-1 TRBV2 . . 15 CASKWEATSYNEQFF TGTGCCAGCAAGTGGGAGGCCACCTCCTACAATGAGCAGTTCTTC
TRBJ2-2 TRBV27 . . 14 CASSLVRGTGELFF TGTGCCAGCAGTTTGGTCAGGGGCACCGGGGAGCTGTTTTTT
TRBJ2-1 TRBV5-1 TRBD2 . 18 CASSFNPLGTSSYNEQFF TGCGCCAGCAGCTTTAACCCTTTAGGGACTAGCTCCTACAATGAGCAGTTCTTC
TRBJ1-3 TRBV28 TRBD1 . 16 CASTLTGSSFGNTIYF TGTGCCAGCACCCTGACAGGGTCAAGTTTTGGAAACACCATATATTTT
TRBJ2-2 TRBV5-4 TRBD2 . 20 CASSFGPGLAGGSNTGELFF TGTGCCAGCAGCTTCGGACCGGGACTAGCGGGAGGATCGAACACCGGGGAGCTGTTTTTT
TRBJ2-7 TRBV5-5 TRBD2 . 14 CASRRTSGIYEQYF TGTGCCAGCAGGCGGACTAGCGGGATCTACGAGCAGTACTTC
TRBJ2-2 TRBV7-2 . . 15 CASSLGSGYTGELFF TGTGCCAGCAGCTTAGGTTCGGGGTACACCGGGGAGCTGTTTTTT